Sequencing of this TCR beta chain was carried out in a study of PD-1 blockade in classical Hodgkin lymphoma (dated by TCRdb to between 2020 and 2021). Describing the broader study: Nivolumab dosing was 3 mg/kg intravenously every 2 weeks, continuing until either disease progression or unacceptable toxicity. The study used CyTOF and TCR beta sequencing to define a peripheral blood immune signature of response to PD-1 blockade in classical Hodgkin lymphoma.

A remark on this clone: Its antigen is currently not known. No quality values exist for individual bases; no much larger clone is one base distant.

Explained via the paper, the time point label denotes: cycle 2 day 1 (C2D1) of nivolumab. All trial patients had relapsed after autologous stem cell transplantation, with cohorts A, B and C differing in prior brentuximab vedotin exposure. The trial cohort included 45 to 65 patients with relapsed/refractory classical Hodgkin lymphoma, and each patient had a best overall response of complete response, partial response or progressive disease. Trial patients were treated with single-agent nivolumab in the multi-cohort phase II CheckMate 205 trial. An independent review committee assessed best overall response by applying the 2007 International Working Group response criteria. Trial PBMCs were collected immediately before nivolumab initiation (C1D1) and during therapy at cycle 2 day 1 and cycle 4 day 1. Peripheral blood was collected in 8 mL Vacutainer Cell Preparation Tubes, from which PBMCs were isolated by centrifugation and then cryopreserved.

The germline V gene (reference sequence) supplies CDR1 LNHNV and CDR2 YYDKDF. From the cysteine up to the phenylalanine, the CDR3 has a length of 15 residues. Kept here is only the CDR3 DNA, which spans 45 bases and is read in frame from base 1. Cut back by 5 bases and 0 bases, the V and J ends lie 11 bases apart. The Qiagen DNeasy kit was used to extract genomic DNA from unsorted PBMCs and from the negatively selected CD4+ and CD8+ fractions. TCR beta CDR3 regions were subjected to amplification by immunoSEQ multiplex PCR with primers that anneal to V and J segments. A synthetic immune receptor repertoire was used to minimize amplification bias, and any residual bias was removed computationally once sequencing was done. As for how the authors treated the data: Repertoire diversity was quantified as the Shannon entropy index using custom Python scripts. The unsorted, CD4+ and CD8+ repertoires were each analyzed separately, with the exception of combined analyses, where CD4+ and CD8+ sequences were merged in silico. Clonal expansion was defined as a frequency increase of at least 2-fold after treatment compared with C1D1, and clones undetected at baseline were assigned a pseudocount of 0.5. Clones with 0 or 1 copy at C1D1 were classified as singleton clones, and clones with 2 or more copies were classified as non-singleton clones. By matching protein sequences in sorted samples from the same patient, clones expanded in unsorted samples were annotated as CD4+, CD8+ or unknown. Diversity changes from C1D1 to C4D1 were tested in paired samples using Wilcoxon tests. In TCRdb, the immuneACCESS table is reduced to in-frame sequences with V and J assigned. These tables do not hold every clone; where another copy was compared, an unresolved V gene accounts for under half, and the others remain unexplained. V and J calls and clone size are those listed in that table; D and trimming were worked out from the DNA. For this sample there are about 46,000 clones; around 80% appear just once. Around 20% of the sample lies in the top ten.

Overall study outcomes, separate from this receptor: The study was limited to a single clinical trial cohort, and causes of repertoire differences, possibly disease activity or prior therapy, remained undefined. By C4D1, a significant rise was seen in CD4+ TCR diversity but not in CD8+ TCR diversity (p=0.0027 vs p=0.16), and the rise was most apparent among complete responders (p=0.02). Lower diversity was observed in patients in whom nivolumab was started less than 1 year after ASCT, and these patients were excluded from later analyses so that confounding by immune reconstitution would be avoided. Baseline TCR diversity was reported to be lower in newly diagnosed patients than in healthy donors, and even lower in relapsed/refractory patients. Trial patients achieving complete response had baseline diversity similar to newly diagnosed patients, whereas partial responders and progressors had significantly lower diversity.

The TCR comes from a human donor with classical Hodgkin lymphoma. The chain couples TRBV15 to TRBJ1-5; the D gene cannot be resolved reliably. The sample consisted of peripheral blood mononuclear cells (PBMCs), taken before the second cycle of nivolumab. In nucleotides, the sequence is TGTGCCACCAGCCTAGCTGCTTATAGCAATCAGCCCCAGCATTTT. Translated, this is CATSLAAYSNQPQHF.